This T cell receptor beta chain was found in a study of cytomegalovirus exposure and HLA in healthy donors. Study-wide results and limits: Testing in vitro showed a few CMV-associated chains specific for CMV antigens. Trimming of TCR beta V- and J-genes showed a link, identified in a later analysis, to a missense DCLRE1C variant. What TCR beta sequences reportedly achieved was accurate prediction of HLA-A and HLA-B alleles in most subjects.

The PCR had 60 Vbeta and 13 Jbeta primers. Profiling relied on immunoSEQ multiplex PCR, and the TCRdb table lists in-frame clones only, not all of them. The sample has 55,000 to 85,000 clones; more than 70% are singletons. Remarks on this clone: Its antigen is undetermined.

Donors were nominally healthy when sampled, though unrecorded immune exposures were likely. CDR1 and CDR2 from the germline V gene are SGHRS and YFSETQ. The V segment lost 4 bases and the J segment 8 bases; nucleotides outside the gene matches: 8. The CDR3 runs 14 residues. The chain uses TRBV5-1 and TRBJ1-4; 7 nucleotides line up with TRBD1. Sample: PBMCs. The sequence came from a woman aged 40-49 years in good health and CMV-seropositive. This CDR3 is CASSAGQPGEKLFF. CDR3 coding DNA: TGCGCCAGCAGCGCGGGACAGCCGGGGGAAAAACTGTTTTTT. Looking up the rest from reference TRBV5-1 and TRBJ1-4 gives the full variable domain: KAGVTQTPRYLIKTRGQQVTLSCSPISGHRSVSWYQQTPGQGLQFLFEYFSETQRNKGNFPGRFSGRQFSNSRSEMNVSTLELGDSALYLCASSAGQPGEKLFFGSGTQLSVL.